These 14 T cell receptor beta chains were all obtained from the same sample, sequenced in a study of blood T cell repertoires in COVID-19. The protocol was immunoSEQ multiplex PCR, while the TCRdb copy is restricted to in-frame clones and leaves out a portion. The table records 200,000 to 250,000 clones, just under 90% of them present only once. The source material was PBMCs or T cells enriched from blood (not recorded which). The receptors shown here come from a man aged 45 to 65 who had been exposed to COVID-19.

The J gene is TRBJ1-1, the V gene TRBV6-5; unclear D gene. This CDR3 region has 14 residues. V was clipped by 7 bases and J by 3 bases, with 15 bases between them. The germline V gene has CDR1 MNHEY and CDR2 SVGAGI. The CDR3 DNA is TGTGCCAGCATGTATGGGCCGAGAGACACTGAAGCTTTCTTT. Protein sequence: CASMYGPRDTEAFF.

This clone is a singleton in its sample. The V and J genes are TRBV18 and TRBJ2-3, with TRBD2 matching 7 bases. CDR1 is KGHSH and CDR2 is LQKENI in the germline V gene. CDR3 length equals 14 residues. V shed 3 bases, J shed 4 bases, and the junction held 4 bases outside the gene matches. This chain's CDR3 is CASSPSGVSDTQYF. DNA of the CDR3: TGTGCCAGCTCACCGAGCGGGGTGTCAGATACGCAGTATTTT.

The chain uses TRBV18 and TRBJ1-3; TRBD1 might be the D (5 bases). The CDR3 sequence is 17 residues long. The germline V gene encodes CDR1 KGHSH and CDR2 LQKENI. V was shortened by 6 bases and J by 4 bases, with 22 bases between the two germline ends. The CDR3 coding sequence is TGTGCCAGCTCCATGAAAACAGGTGATTCTTCAGGAAACACCATATATTTT. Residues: CASSMKTGDSSGNTIYF.

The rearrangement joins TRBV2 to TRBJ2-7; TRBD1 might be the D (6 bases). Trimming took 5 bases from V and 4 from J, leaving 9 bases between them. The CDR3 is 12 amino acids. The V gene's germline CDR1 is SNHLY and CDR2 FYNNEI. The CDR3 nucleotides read TGTGCCAGCAGTAGAGGGGGATACGAGCAGTACGTC. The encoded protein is CASSRGGYEQYV.

The CDR3 loop is CASSYTDIEYTGELFF. The CDR3 coding sequence is TGTGCCAGCAGCTATACTGACATAGAGTACACCGGGGAGCTGTTTTTT. J is TRBJ2-2 and V is TRBV7-9; the D is unclear. Trimming took off 4 bases at V and 3 bases at J, with 15 bases between the two ends. The CDR3 covers 16 residues. Germline-derived CDR1 and CDR2 are SEHNR and FQNEAQ (reference sequence).

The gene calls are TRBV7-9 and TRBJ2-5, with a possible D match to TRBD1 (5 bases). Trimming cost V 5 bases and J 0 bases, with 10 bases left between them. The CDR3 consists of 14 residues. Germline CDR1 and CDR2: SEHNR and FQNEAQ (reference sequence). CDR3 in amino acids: CASSHYRYQETQYF. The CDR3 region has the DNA TGTGCCAGCAGCCACTACAGGTACCAAGAGACCCAGTACTTC.

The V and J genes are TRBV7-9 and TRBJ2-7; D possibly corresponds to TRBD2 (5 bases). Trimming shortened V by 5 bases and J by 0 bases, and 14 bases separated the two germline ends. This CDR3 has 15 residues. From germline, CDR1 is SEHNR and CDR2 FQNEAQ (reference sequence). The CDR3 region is CASSEELAISYEQYF. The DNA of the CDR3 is TGTGCCAGCAGCGAAGAATTAGCGATCTCCTACGAGCAGTACTTC.

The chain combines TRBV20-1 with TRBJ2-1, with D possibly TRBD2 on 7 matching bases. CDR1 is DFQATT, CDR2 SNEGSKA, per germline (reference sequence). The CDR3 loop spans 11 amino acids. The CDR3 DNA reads TGCGGGGGCGGGAGCTACAATGAGCAGTTCTTC. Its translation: CGGGSYNEQFF.

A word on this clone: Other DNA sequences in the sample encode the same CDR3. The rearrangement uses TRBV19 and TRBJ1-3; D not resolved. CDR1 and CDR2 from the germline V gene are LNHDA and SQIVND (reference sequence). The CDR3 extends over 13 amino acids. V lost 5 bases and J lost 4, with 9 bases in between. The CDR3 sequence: CASSEQTGNTIYF. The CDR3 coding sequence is TGTGCCAGTAGTGAGCAAACGGGAAACACCATATATTTT. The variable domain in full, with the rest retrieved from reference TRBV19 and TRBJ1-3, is DGGITQSPKYLFRKEGQNVTLSCEQNLNHDAMYWYRQDPGQGLRLIYYSQIVNDFQKGDIAEGYSVSREKKESFPLTVTSAQKNPTAFYLCASSEQTGNTIYFGEGSWLTVV.

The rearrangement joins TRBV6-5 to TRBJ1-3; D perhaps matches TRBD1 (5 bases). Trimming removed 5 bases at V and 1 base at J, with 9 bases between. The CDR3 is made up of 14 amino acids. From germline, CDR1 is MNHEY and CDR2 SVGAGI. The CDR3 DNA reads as TGTGCCAGCAGTCATGACAGATCTGGAAACACCATATATTTT. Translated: CASSHDRSGNTIYF.

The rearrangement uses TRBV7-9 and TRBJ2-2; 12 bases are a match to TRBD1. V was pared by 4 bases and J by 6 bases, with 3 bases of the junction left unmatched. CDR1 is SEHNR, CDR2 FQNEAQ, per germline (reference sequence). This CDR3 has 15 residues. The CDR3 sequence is CASSWGQGASGELFF. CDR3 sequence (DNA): TGTGCCAGCAGCTGGGGACAGGGGGCTTCCGGGGAGCTGTTTTTT.

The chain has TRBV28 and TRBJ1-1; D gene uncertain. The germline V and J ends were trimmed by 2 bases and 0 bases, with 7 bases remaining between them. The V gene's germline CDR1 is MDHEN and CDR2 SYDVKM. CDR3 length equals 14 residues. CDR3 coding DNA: TGTGCCAGCAGTTTACGGCAGGTGAACACTGAAGCTTTCTTT. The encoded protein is CASSLRQVNTEAFF. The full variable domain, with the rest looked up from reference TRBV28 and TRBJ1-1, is DVKVTQSSRYLVKRTGEKVFLECVQDMDHENMFWYRQDPGLGLRLIYFSYDVKMKEKGDIPEGYSVSREKKERFSLILESASTNQTSMYLCASSLRQVNTEAFFGQGTRLTVV.

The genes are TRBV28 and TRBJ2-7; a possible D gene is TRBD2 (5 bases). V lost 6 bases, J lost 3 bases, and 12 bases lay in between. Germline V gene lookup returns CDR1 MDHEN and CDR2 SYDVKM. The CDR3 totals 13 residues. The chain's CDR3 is CASSNRLHYEQYV. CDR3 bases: TGTGCCAGCAGCAACAGACTACACTACGAGCAGTACGTC.

CDR3 sequence: CASSVSYRGAPLHF. In nucleotides, the CDR3 is TGTGCCAGCAGTGTCAGCTATCGGGGGGCACCCCTCCACTTT. V gene TRBV27 combines with J gene TRBJ1-6; tentatively, D is TRBD1 (5 bases). This CDR3 comprises 14 residues. Trimming shortened V by 5 bases and J by 11 bases, and 16 bases separated the two germline ends. Germline V gene data show CDR1 as MNHEY and CDR2 as SMNVEV (reference sequence).